This T cell receptor beta chain was sequenced during a study of T cells in Graves' hyperthyroidism and ophthalmopathy. Patients having uncontrolled infection, another autoimmune disease, pregnancy or lactation were not included. RNA transcripts yielded amplified TCR beta CDR3 regions. TCR CDR3 regions were first amplified by RT-PCR with HTBI primers. TCRdb re-analysed the multiplex PCR reads in MiXCR, keeping a single row per CDR3 protein. The profile shows roughly 420,000 distinct CDR3 sequences, around 13% of them singletons. This clonotype was observed many times. Input material: blood. The TCR sequence derives from a woman aged 18-35 years with Graves' hyperthyroidism.

The CDR3 DNA sequence: TGTGCCAGCAGTCGTGACAGGGGGGAGGCCTACGAGCAGTACTTC. Its protein product is CASSRDRGEAYEQYF. The chain couples TRBV28 to TRBJ2-7; 9 bases fit TRBD1. Per the germline V gene, CDR1 is MDHEN and CDR2 is SYDVKM. The CDR3 has 15 amino acids. J lost 2 bases, V lost 5 bases, and 7 bases had no gene match. The variable domain in full, completed from reference TRBV28 and TRBJ2-7, reads DVKVTQSSRYLVKRTGEKVFLECVQDMDHENMFWYRQDPGLGLRLIYFSYDVKMKEKGDIPEGYSVSREKKERFSLILESASTNQTSMYLCASSRDRGEAYEQYFGPGTRLTVT.